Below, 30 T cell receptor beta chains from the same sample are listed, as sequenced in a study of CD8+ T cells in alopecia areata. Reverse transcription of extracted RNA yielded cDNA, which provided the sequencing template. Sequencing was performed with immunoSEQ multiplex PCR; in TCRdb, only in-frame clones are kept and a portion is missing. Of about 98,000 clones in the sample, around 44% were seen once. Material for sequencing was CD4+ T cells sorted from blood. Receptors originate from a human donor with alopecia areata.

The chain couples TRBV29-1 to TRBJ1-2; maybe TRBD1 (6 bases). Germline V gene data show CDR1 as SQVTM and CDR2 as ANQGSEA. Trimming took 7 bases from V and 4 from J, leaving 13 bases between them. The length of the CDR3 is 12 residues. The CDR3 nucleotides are TGCAGCGGACGACAGGAGACCTATGGCTACACCTTC. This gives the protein CSGRQETYGYTF. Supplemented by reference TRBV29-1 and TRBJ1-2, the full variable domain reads SAVISQKPSRDICQRGTSLTIQCQVDSQVTMMFWYRQQPGQSLTLIATANQGSEATYESGFVIDKFPISRPNLTFSTLTVSNMSPEDSSIYLCSGRQETYGYTFGSGTRLTVV.

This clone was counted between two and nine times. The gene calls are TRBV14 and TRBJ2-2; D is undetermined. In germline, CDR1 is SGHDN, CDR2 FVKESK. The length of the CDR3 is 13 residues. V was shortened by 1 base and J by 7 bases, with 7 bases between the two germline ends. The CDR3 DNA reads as TGTGCCAGCAGCCAAGTTGGCGGCGGGGAGCTGTTTTTT. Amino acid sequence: CASSQVGGGELFF.

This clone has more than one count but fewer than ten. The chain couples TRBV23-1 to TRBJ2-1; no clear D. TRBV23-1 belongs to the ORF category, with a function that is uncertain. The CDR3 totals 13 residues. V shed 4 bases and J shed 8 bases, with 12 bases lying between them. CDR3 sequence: CASSPRREYEQFF. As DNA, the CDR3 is TGCGCCAGCAGTCCGCGAAGGGAATATGAGCAGTTCTTC.

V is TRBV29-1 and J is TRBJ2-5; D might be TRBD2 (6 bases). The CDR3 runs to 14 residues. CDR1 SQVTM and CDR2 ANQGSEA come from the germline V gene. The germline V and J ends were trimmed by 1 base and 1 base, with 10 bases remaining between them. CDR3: CSVEGTIRQETQYF. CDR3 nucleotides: TGCAGCGTTGAAGGGACTATACGCCAAGAGACCCAGTACTTC. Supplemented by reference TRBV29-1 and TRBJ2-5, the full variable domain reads SAVISQKPSRDICQRGTSLTIQCQVDSQVTMMFWYRQQPGQSLTLIATANQGSEATYESGFVIDKFPISRPNLTFSTLTVSNMSPEDSSIYLCSVEGTIRQETQYFGPGTRLLVL.

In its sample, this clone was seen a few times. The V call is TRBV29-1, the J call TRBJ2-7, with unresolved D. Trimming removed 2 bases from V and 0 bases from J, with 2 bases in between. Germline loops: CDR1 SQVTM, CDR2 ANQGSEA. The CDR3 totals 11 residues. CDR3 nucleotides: TGCAGCGTTGAAATCTCCTACGAGCAGTACTTC. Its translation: CSVEISYEQYF.

The CDR3 is CASSPAGNYGYTF. In DNA, the CDR3 is TGTGCCAGCTCACCAGCAGGGAACTATGGCTACACCTTC. V is TRBV18 and J is TRBJ1-2, with a tentative D call TRBD1 (5 bases). The V end was cut by 2 bases, the J end by 2 bases, with 6 bases between. Germline V gene data show CDR1 as KGHSH and CDR2 as LQKENI. CDR3 length: 13 residues.

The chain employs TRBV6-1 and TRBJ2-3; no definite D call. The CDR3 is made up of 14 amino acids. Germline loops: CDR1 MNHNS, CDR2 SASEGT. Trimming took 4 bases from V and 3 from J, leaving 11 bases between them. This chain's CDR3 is CASSAPDGTDTQYF. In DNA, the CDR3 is TGTGCCAGCAGTGCCCCCGATGGGACAGATACGCAGTATTTT.

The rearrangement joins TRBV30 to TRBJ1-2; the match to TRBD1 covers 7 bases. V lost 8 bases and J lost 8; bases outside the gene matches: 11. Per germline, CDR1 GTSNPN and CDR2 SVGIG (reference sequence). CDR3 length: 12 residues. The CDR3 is CAAQQGMMGYTF. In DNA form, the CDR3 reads TGTGCCGCGCAACAGGGGATGATGGGCTACACCTTC.

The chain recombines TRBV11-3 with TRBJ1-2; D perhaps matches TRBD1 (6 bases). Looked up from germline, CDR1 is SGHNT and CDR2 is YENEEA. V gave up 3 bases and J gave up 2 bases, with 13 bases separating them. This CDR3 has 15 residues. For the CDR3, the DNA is TGTGCCAGCAGCTTGGGACTTGGACAGAACTATGGCTACACCTTC. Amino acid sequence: CASSLGLGQNYGYTF.

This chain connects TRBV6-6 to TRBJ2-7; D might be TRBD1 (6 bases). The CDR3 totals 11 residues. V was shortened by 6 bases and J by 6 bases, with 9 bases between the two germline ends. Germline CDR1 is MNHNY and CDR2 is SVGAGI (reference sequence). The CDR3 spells CASSNRAEQYF. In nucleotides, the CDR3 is TGTGCCAGCAGCAACAGGGCCGAGCAGTACTTC.

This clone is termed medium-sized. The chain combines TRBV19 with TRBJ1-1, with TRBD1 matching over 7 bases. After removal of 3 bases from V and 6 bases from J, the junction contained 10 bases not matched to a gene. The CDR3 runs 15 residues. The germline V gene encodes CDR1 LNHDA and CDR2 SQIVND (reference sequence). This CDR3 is CASSIAAPDRAEAFF. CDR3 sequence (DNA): TGTGCCAGTAGTATCGCAGCACCTGACAGGGCTGAAGCTTTCTTT.

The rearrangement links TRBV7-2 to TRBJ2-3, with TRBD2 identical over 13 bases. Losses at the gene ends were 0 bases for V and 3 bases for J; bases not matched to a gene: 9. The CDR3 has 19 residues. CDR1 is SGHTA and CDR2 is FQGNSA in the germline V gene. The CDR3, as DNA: TGTGCCAGCAGCTTAGCGGTATCACTAGCGGGGGGGCGAACAGATACGCAGTATTTT. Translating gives CASSLAVSLAGGRTDTQYF.

CDR3 loop: CASSRDAGGQGDEQFF. The CDR3 DNA reads as TGCGCCAGCAGCAGAGACGCAGGGGGACAGGGGGATGAGCAGTTCTTC. The chain is built from TRBV5-1 and TRBJ2-1; 11 bases align to TRBD1. V was clipped by 4 bases and J by 8 bases; unmatched bases: 11. Germline V gives CDR1 SGHRS, CDR2 YFSETQ. The CDR3 covers 16 residues.

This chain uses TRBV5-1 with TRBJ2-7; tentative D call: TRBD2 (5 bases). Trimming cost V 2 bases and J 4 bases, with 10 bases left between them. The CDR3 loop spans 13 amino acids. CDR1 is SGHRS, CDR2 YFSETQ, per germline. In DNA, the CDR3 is TGCGCCAGCAGCTTAATGGGGAGATACGAGCAGTACTTC. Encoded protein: CASSLMGRYEQYF.

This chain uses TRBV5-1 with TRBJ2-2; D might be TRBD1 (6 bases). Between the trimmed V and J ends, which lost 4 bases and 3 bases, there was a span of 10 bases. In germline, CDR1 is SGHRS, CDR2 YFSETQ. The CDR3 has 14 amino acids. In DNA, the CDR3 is TGCGCCAGCAGCCCTTCAGGGGACACCGGGGAGCTGTTTTTT. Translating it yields CASSPSGDTGELFF.

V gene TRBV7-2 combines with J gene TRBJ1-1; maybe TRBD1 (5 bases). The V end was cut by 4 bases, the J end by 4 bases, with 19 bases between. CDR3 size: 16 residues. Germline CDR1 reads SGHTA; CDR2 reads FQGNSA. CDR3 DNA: TGTGCCAGCAGCTCCGGGATCGGGGGGTCGGCCACTGAAGCTTTCTTT. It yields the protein CASSSGIGGSATEAFF.

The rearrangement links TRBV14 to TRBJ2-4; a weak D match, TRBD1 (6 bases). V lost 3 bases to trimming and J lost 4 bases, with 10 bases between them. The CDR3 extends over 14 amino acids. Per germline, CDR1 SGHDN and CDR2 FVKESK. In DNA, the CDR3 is TGTGCCAGCAGCCACTGGACAGAAAAAAACATTCAGTACTTC. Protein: CASSHWTEKNIQYF.

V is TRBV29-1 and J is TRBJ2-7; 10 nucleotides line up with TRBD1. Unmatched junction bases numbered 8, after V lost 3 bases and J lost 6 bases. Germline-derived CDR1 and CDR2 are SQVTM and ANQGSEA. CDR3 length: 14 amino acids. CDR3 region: CSVDVGRTGGEQYF. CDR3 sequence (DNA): TGCAGCGTTGATGTTGGTAGGACAGGGGGCGAGCAGTACTTC.

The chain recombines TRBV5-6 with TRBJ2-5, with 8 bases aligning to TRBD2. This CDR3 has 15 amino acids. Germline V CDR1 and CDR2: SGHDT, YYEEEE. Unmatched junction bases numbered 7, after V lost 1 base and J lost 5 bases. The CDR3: CASSLRGGQRETQYF. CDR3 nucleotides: TGTGCCAGCAGCTTGCGGGGGGGCCAACGGGAGACCCAGTACTTC.

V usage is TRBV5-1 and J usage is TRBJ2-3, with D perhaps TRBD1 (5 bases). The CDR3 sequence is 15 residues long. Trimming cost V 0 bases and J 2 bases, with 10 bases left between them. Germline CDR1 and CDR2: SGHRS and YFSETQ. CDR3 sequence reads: CASSLVMGPTDTQYF. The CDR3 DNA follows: TGCGCCAGCAGCTTGGTGATGGGGCCCACAGATACGCAGTATTTT.

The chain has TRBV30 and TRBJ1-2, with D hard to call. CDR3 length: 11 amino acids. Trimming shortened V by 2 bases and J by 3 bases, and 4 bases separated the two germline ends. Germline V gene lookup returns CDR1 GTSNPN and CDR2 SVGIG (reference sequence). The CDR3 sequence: CAWSQYYGYTF. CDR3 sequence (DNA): TGTGCCTGGAGTCAGTACTATGGCTACACCTTC.

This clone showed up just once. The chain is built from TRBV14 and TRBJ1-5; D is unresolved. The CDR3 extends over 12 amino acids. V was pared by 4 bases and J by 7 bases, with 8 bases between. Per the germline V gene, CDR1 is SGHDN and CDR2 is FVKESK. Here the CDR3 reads CASSLLNQPQHF. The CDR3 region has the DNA TGTGCCAGCAGCCTACTAAACCAGCCCCAGCATTTT.

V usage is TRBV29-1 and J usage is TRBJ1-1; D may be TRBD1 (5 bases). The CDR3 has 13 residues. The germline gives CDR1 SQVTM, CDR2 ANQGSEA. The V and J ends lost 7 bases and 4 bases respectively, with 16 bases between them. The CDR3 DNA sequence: TGCAGCGCGAGTCAGGGCGTGACCACTGAAGCTTTCTTT. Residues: CSASQGVTTEAFF.

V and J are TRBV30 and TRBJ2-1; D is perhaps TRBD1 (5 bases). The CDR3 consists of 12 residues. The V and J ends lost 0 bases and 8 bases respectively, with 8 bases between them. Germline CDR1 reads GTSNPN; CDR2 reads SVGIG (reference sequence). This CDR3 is CAWSVQVDEQFF. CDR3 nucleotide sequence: TGTGCCTGGAGTGTACAGGTCGATGAGCAGTTCTTC.

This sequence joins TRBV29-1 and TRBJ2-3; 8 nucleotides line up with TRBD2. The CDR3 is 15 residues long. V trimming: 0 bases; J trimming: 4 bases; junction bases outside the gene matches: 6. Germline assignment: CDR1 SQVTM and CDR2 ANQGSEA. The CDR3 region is CSVEEPSGSPDTQYF. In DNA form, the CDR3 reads TGCAGCGTTGAAGAGCCCAGCGGGAGCCCAGATACGCAGTATTTT.

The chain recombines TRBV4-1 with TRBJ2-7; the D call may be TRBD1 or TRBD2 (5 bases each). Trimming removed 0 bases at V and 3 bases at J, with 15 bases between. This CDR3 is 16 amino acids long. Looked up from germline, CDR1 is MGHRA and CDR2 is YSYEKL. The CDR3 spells CASSQESWDQSYEQYF. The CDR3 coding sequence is TGCGCCAGCAGCCAAGAGTCCTGGGACCAGAGCTACGAGCAGTACTTC.

The DNA of the CDR3 is TGTGCCAGCAGCCTGTTTGGGACCGTTGAGGAGACCCAGTACTTC. Protein sequence: CASSLFGTVEETQYF. The chain is built from TRBV7-3 and TRBJ2-5; D is tentatively TRBD1 or TRBD2 (5 bases each). CDR1 and CDR2 from the germline V gene are SGHTA and FQGTGA. Trimming stripped 5 bases from V and 5 bases from J, with 18 bases between. The length of the CDR3 is 15 residues.

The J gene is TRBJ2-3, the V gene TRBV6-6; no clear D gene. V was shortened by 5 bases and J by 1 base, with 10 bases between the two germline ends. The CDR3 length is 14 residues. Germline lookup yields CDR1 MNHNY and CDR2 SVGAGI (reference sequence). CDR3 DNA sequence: TGTGCCAGCAGTCCCGCCGACGGCACAGATACGCAGTATTTT. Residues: CASSPADGTDTQYF.

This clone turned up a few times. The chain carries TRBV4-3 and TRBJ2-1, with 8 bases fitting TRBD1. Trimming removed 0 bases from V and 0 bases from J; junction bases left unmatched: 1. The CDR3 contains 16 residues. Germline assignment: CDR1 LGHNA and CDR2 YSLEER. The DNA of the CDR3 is TGCGCCAGCAGCCAAGAACAGGGGGGCTCCTACAATGAGCAGTTCTTC. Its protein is CASSQEQGGSYNEQFF.

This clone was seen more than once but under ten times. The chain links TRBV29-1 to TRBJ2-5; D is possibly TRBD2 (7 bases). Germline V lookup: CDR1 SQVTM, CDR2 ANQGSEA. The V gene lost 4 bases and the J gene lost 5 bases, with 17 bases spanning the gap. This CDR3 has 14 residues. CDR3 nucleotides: TGCAGCGTTGGGCCGGTCGGGGGGCCGGAGACCCAGTACTTC. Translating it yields CSVGPVGGPETQYF.